A single sample gave rise to the 27 T cell receptor beta chains below, sequenced in a study of cytomegalovirus exposure and HLA in healthy donors. PCR amplification relied on 60 Vbeta primers (plus 13 Jbeta primers). Sequencing was performed with immunoSEQ multiplex PCR; in TCRdb, only in-frame clones are kept and a portion is missing. The sample data list about 190,000 clones. Sequencing input: PBMCs. The receptors come from a young man in good health and CMV-seronegative.

The chain links TRBV10-2 to TRBJ1-3; D gene ambiguous. The germline V gene has CDR1 WSHSY and CDR2 SAAADI. V shed 2 bases and J shed 0 bases, with 20 bases lying between them. The CDR3 runs to 19 residues. This chain's CDR3 is CASSERDLFGLHSGNTIYF. The CDR3 DNA follows: TGCGCCAGCAGTGAGAGAGATTTATTTGGGCTACACTCTGGAAACACCATATATTTT.

V usage is TRBV15 and J usage is TRBJ2-1; 7 positions agree with TRBD1. Per germline, CDR1 LNHNV and CDR2 YYDKDF (reference sequence). The CDR3 has 18 residues. Trimming took 0 bases from V and 3 from J; bases not matched to a gene: 11. CDR3 DNA sequence: TGTGCCACCAGCAGAGAGAGGACAGGTTACATTCTCTACAATGAGCAGTTCTTC. Its protein is CATSRERTGYILYNEQFF. Variable domain in full (rest from reference TRBV15 and TRBJ2-1): DAMVIQNPRYQVTQFGKPVTLSCSQTLNHNVMYWYQQKSSQAPKLLFHYYDKDFNNEADTPDNFQSRRPNTSFCFLDIRSPGLGDTAMYLCATSRERTGYILYNEQFFGPGTRLTVL.

The CDR3 DNA reads TGTGCCAGCAGTTTCTCGGGACTAGGAGGGGCAGATACGCAGTATTTT. It specifies CASSFSGLGGADTQYF. The chain joins TRBV27 to TRBJ2-3, with 8 bases fitting TRBD2. Germline values: CDR1 MNHEY, CDR2 SMNVEV (reference sequence). This CDR3 spans 16 amino acids. With V trimmed by 3 bases and J by 4 bases, 9 bases remained unmatched.

The chain couples TRBV7-3 to TRBJ2-2, with TRBD2 matching 9 bases. Trimming cost V 5 bases and J 1 base; bases outside gene matches: 2. Germline lookup yields CDR1 SGHTA and CDR2 FQGTGA. This CDR3 spans 15 amino acids. CDR3 coding DNA: TGTGCCAGCAGCATTAGCGGGAGGAACACCGGGGAGCTGTTTTTT. Protein: CASSISGRNTGELFF.

The V call is TRBV27, the J call TRBJ1-1, with TRBD1 matching 12 bases. CDR1 and CDR2 (germline): MNHEY, SMNVEV (reference sequence). The CDR3 has 14 residues. V gave up 3 bases and J gave up 6 bases; unmatched junction bases: 2. CDR3 residues: CASSFGTGGPEAFF. The CDR3 DNA follows: TGTGCCAGCAGTTTTGGGACAGGGGGCCCTGAAGCTTTCTTT.

The chain carries TRBV4-3 and TRBJ1-2, with a possible D match to TRBD1 (5 bases). CDR3 size: 14 residues. Trimming cost V 3 bases and J 7 bases, with 15 bases left between them. Per germline, CDR1 LGHNA and CDR2 YSLEER. The CDR3 reads CASSQDGGIGGYTF. CDR3 bases: TGCGCCAGCAGCCAGGATGGGGGGATTGGTGGCTACACCTTC.

V and J are TRBV7-2 and TRBJ2-1; 8 positions agree with TRBD2. Per germline, CDR1 SGHTA and CDR2 FQGNSA. V dropped 4 bases and J dropped 9; count of bases not matched to a gene: 8. CDR3 length: 14 amino acids. DNA for the CDR3: TGTGCCAGCAGCTGGGGCGGGGGGCTTGTTGAGCAGTTCTTC. Its protein product is CASSWGGGLVEQFF.

The chain recombines TRBV7-9 with TRBJ2-5; 8 positions match TRBD1. The assigned J gene may be wrong: the sequence end matches TRBJ2-7 better. This CDR3 is 12 amino acids long. Germline CDR1 SEHNR, CDR2 FQNEAQ (reference sequence). CDR3 bases: TGTGCCAGCAGCCCGGACAGGGCCGAGCAGTACTTC. Translated, it gives CASSPDRAEQYF.

V is TRBV6-5 and J is TRBJ1-1, with 8 bases aligning to TRBD1. V lost 5 bases to trimming and J lost 6 bases; unmatched junction nucleotides: 5. Germline values: CDR1 MNHEY, CDR2 SVGAGI. The CDR3 is made up of 13 amino acids. The CDR3 DNA reads as TGTGCCAGCAGTCAGGGGGCGCAGTCTGAAGCTTTCTTT. This sequence encodes CASSQGAQSEAFF.

The chain is built from TRBV30 and TRBJ2-7; D not resolved. CDR1 and CDR2 from the germline V gene are GTSNPN and SVGIG (reference sequence). The CDR3 totals 12 residues. The ends were cut back, 5 bases at V and 6 bases at J, with 14 bases in the middle. In DNA form, the CDR3 reads TGTGCCTGGGGCCGCGGCGACCGCGAGCAGTACTTC. Translated, it gives CAWGRGDREQYF.

The chain combines TRBV10-1 with TRBJ2-7, with TRBD1 matching 9 bases. The germline CDR1 and CDR2 sequences are WNHNN and SYGVQD (reference sequence). The CDR3 loop spans 14 amino acids. V trimming: 3 bases; J trimming: 4 bases; junction bases outside the gene matches: 4. CDR3 region: CASSELGQGYEQYF. CDR3 bases: TGCGCCAGCAGTGAACTAGGACAGGGGTACGAGCAGTACTTC.

The chain links TRBV2 to TRBJ1-3; the D gene is possibly TRBD1 (6 bases). The CDR3 spans 13 residues. Germline V gene data show CDR1 as SNHLY and CDR2 as FYNNEI. Trimming pared 11 bases from V and 1 base from J, leaving 12 bases between. CDR3 protein: CALGGGSGNTIYF. Here the CDR3 DNA reads TGTGCCTTAGGGGGAGGGTCTGGAAACACCATATATTTT.

This chain links TRBV18 with TRBJ1-1, with TRBD1 as a possible D gene (5 bases). V was shortened by 2 bases and J by 6 bases, with 16 bases between the two germline ends. In germline, CDR1 is KGHSH, CDR2 LQKENI. There are 15 residues in the CDR3. CDR3 sequence: CASSPSQGSSAEAFF. Here the CDR3 DNA reads TGTGCCAGCTCACCAAGTCAGGGCTCCTCGGCTGAAGCTTTCTTT.

The V call is TRBV27, the J call TRBJ1-2; D not resolved. The length of the CDR3 is 15 residues. The germline CDR1 and CDR2 sequences are MNHEY and SMNVEV (reference sequence). The V and J ends lost 5 bases and 4 bases respectively, with 17 bases between them. The CDR3 sequence: CASSPGQRGLYGYTF. In DNA form, the CDR3 reads TGTGCCAGCAGTCCAGGCCAAAGAGGACTCTATGGCTACACCTTC.

The chain carries TRBV19 and TRBJ2-1; TRBD2 might be the D (6 bases). This CDR3 is 13 amino acids long. Germline V CDR1 and CDR2: LNHDA, SQIVND (reference sequence). The V and J ends lost 6 bases and 3 bases respectively, with 9 bases between them. CDR3 nucleotides: TGTGCCAGTAGCGGGAGTGGCTACAATGAGCAGTTCTTC. It encodes CASSGSGYNEQFF.

To note about this clone: The conserved closing phenylalanine or tryptophan is absent in this CDR3, likely reflecting a read error. This chain uses TRBV10-1 with TRBJ2-7, with TRBD2 as a possible D gene (6 bases). From germline, CDR1 is WNHNN and CDR2 SYGVQD (reference sequence). The CDR3 contains 15 residues. V was pared by 0 bases and J by 3 bases, with 12 bases between. The CDR3 sequence: CASSESNWGDYEQYL. Here the CDR3 DNA reads TGCGCCAGCAGTGAGTCGAATTGGGGGGACTACGAGCAGTACCTC.

The chain combines TRBV15 with TRBJ1-5; 8 nucleotides align to TRBD1. CDR3 length: 17 amino acids. The junction had 4 bases not matched to a gene; V was cut back by 0 bases and J by 0 bases. Germline V gene sequence: CDR1 LNHNV, CDR2 YYDKDF (reference sequence). Written as DNA, the CDR3 is TGTGCCACCAGCAGAGATTTCCAGGGGGCTAGCAATCAGCCCCAGCATTTT. As protein: CATSRDFQGASNQPQHF.

The V and J genes are TRBV5-4 and TRBJ2-3; 12 nucleotides agree with TRBD2. CDR3 size: 17 residues. With V trimmed by 4 bases and J by 6 bases, 12 bases remained unmatched. Germline CDR1 reads SGHNT; CDR2 reads YYREEE (reference sequence). The CDR3 region has the DNA TGTGCCAGCAGCGCCGGGACTAGCGGGTTCCGGGGGGATACGCAGTATTTT. Amino acid sequence: CASSAGTSGFRGDTQYF.

The CDR3: CASSLRWVSVRDSHYNEQFF. The CDR3 DNA is TGTGCCAGCAGTCTCCGTTGGGTGTCGGTTCGGGACAGTCATTACAATGAGCAGTTCTTC. The gene calls are TRBV2 and TRBJ2-1; 7 bases map to TRBD1. The CDR3 totals 20 residues. CDR1 is SNHLY, CDR2 FYNNEI, per germline. J lost 4 bases, V lost 5 bases, and 23 bases had no gene match.

The genes are TRBV7-2 and TRBJ1-3; no firm D call. Trimming removed 5 bases from V and 4 bases from J, with 15 bases in between. The CDR3 is made up of 15 amino acids. Germline CDR1 reads SGHTA; CDR2 reads FQGNSA. Here the CDR3 DNA reads TGTGCCAGCAGCCCGTCCCCGGGTGAAGGAAACACCATATATTTT. Translation: CASSPSPGEGNTIYF.

V gene TRBV30 combines with J gene TRBJ2-2; maybe TRBD2 (5 bases). V lost 4 bases and J lost 2, with 14 bases in between. This CDR3 contains 15 residues. CDR1 is GTSNPN and CDR2 is SVGIG in the germline V gene (reference sequence). The CDR3 region is CAWNGPEENTGELFF. CDR3 DNA: TGTGCCTGGAACGGACCGGAGGAAAACACCGGGGAGCTGTTTTTT.

The rearrangement joins TRBV4-1 to TRBJ2-7, with 7 bases fitting TRBD1. CDR1 is MGHRA, CDR2 YSYEKL, per germline. V was clipped by 2 bases and J by 4 bases; unmatched bases: 11. CDR3 length: 16 residues. The CDR3 sequence is CASSQLSTTGSYEQYF. The CDR3 bases are TGCGCCAGCAGCCAACTCTCCACGACAGGGTCTTACGAGCAGTACTTC.

The chain's CDR3 is CASSSGQIYEQYF. The CDR3, as DNA: TGTGCCAGCTCATCCGGACAGATCTACGAGCAGTACTTC. The chain carries TRBV18 and TRBJ2-7; a weak D match, TRBD1 (6 bases). The CDR3 contains 13 residues. CDR1 and CDR2 (germline): KGHSH, LQKENI. Trimming stripped 5 bases from V and 3 bases from J, with 11 bases between.

This chain links TRBV7-9 with TRBJ2-3; D may be TRBD2 (6 bases). V lost 4 bases and J 4 bases, leaving 21 bases between the germline ends. Germline V gene sequence: CDR1 SEHNR, CDR2 FQNEAQ (reference sequence). The CDR3 is 17 amino acids. CDR3 in amino acids: CASSSTITRGVPDTQYF. The CDR3 DNA reads TGTGCCAGCAGCTCAACAATCACGCGGGGAGTTCCAGATACGCAGTATTTT.

J is TRBJ2-7 and V is TRBV5-6; possibly TRBD1 for D (6 bases). The V end lost 2 bases, the J end lost 2 bases, and 14 bases lay between the germline ends. The CDR3 length is 15 residues. Germline lookup yields CDR1 SGHDT and CDR2 YYEEEE. CDR3 loop: CASSFPTGLPYEQYF. In DNA form, the CDR3 reads TGTGCCAGCAGCTTTCCGACAGGCCTACCCTACGAGCAGTACTTC.

V and J are TRBV6-1 and TRBJ1-5; a weak D match, TRBD1 (6 bases). The CDR3 has 14 amino acids. Germline CDR1 reads MNHNS; CDR2 reads SASEGT. Trimming left V 5 bases short and J 9 bases short, with 17 bases between. The CDR3 sequence: CASSSGVPGGPQHF. The CDR3 bases are TGTGCCAGCAGTTCAGGGGTCCCGGGGGGGCCCCAGCATTTT.

The chain links TRBV7-9 to TRBJ2-5, with 8 bases matching TRBD1. V shed 2 bases and J 5 bases; nucleotides not matched to a gene: 7. CDR1 SEHNR and CDR2 FQNEAQ come from the germline V gene (reference sequence). This CDR3 comprises 15 residues. CDR3 nucleotide sequence: TGTGCCAGCAGCTTATACCGACAGGGGAGCGAGACCCAGTACTTC. It yields the protein CASSLYRQGSETQYF.